This T cell receptor beta chain is drawn from a study of T cells in Graves' hyperthyroidism and ophthalmopathy. To note about this clonotype: A much larger clone is a single base away; this may be a read error.

Amplification yielded TCR beta CDR3 regions, with RNA transcripts as the source. The HTBI primer set was used in a first-round RT-PCR of the TCR CDR3. TCRdb fed the multiplex PCR reads into MiXCR, producing one record per CDR3 protein. The table includes over 700,000 distinct CDR3 sequences, about a third detected once. This CDR3 contains 14 residues. CDR1 and CDR2 (germline): MNHEY, SVGAGI. This clonotype was sampled from a woman aged 40 to 50 with Graves' hyperthyroidism. The chain is built from TRBV6-5 and TRBJ1-2; TRBD1 might be the D (5 bases). Sequenced material: blood. In DNA, the CDR3 is TGTGCCATCAGTTACTCCGCCAGGGCAGGGGGCTACACCTTC. Translation: CAISYSARAGGYTF.